Presented here are 10 T cell receptor beta chains from one specimen sequenced in a study of spatial heterogeneity in lung cancer. Stated time point: sample taken at primary tumor resection. Tumor, nontumor lung or frozen PBMC supplied whole RNA, sequenced without sorting. TCRdb processed the 5' RACE reads anew with MiXCR; each CDR3 protein has one entry. The top ten clones hold over 8.5% of a sample with about 48,000 distinct CDR3 sequences, approximately 5% of them seen once. The sample here was PBMCs, taken at surgery. The source is a male donor with early-stage non-small cell lung cancer.

This clonotype came up many times. The rearrangement uses TRBV2 and TRBJ2-5; tentative D call: TRBD1 (5 bases). CDR1 SNHLY and CDR2 FYNNEI come from the germline V gene. V lost 3 bases and J lost 1, with 12 bases in between. This CDR3 is 15 amino acids long. The CDR3 region is CASSELGVGQETQYF. The CDR3 DNA follows: TGTGCCAGCAGTGAGCTAGGGGTGGGCCAAGAGACCCAGTACTTC. Full variable domain (missing parts from reference TRBV2 and TRBJ2-5): EPEVTQTPSHQVTQMGQEVILRCVPISNHLYFYWYRQILGQKVEFLVSFYNNEISEKSEIFDDQFSVERPDGSNFTLKIRSTKLEDSAMYFCASSELGVGQETQYFGPGTRLLVL.

This clonotype has ten or more counts. The chain combines TRBV2 with TRBJ1-1; D not certain. V gave up 6 bases and J gave up 1 base, with 12 bases separating them. The CDR3 consists of 14 residues. The germline V gene has CDR1 SNHLY and CDR2 FYNNEI. CDR3 DNA sequence: TGTGCCAGCAGCTTAGACGGAAAGAACACTGAAGCTTTCTTT. This gives the protein CASSLDGKNTEAFF. Variable domain in full (rest from reference TRBV2 and TRBJ1-1): EPEVTQTPSHQVTQMGQEVILRCVPISNHLYFYWYRQILGQKVEFLVSFYNNEISEKSEIFDDQFSVERPDGSNFTLKIRSTKLEDSAMYFCASSLDGKNTEAFFGQGTRLTVV.

This clonotype was detected many times. The chain carries TRBV19 and TRBJ2-1; D is unclear. The germline V and J ends were trimmed by 8 bases and 3 bases, with 14 bases remaining between them. CDR1 and CDR2 (germline): LNHDA, SQIVND (reference sequence). CDR3 length: 14 amino acids. The CDR3 protein is CASSPQAGYNEQFF. CDR3 bases: TGTGCCAGTTCGCCCCAAGCCGGCTACAATGAGCAGTTCTTC. The full variable domain, its missing parts supplied by reference TRBV19 and TRBJ2-1, is DGGITQSPKYLFRKEGQNVTLSCEQNLNHDAMYWYRQDPGQGLRLIYYSQIVNDFQKGDIAEGYSVSREKKESFPLTVTSAQKNPTAFYLCASSPQAGYNEQFFGPGTRLTVL.

The V call is TRBV5-1, the J call TRBJ1-5; D unresolved. CDR3 length: 15 residues. The germline V gene has CDR1 SGHRS and CDR2 YFSETQ. V lost 4 bases and J lost 1, with 12 bases in between. The CDR3 is CASSPNAGSNQPQHF. CDR3 DNA sequence: TGCGCCAGCAGCCCCAATGCGGGAAGCAATCAGCCCCAGCATTTT.

In its sample, this clonotype was seen many times. The chain combines TRBV15 with TRBJ2-7, with 10 bases aligning to TRBD2. Germline values: CDR1 LNHNV, CDR2 YYDKDF (reference sequence). J gave up 3 bases and V 4 bases, and 6 bases lay outside the gene matches. CDR3 length: 15 amino acids. The CDR3 coding sequence is TGTGCCACCAGCAAGGCTAGCGGGAGTTACTACGAGCAGTACTTC. It translates to CATSKASGSYYEQYF.

The sample holds many counts of this clonotype. This chain connects TRBV7-9 to TRBJ2-7; 10 bases are a match to TRBD1. The V segment lost 5 bases and the J segment 4 bases; nucleotides outside the gene matches: 2. Germline V lookup: CDR1 SEHNR, CDR2 FQNEAQ (reference sequence). This CDR3 spans 13 amino acids. The CDR3 sequence: CASSVGQGYEQYF. The CDR3 DNA reads TGTGCCAGCAGCGTGGGACAGGGGTACGAGCAGTACTTC.

This clonotype was detected many times. The V call is TRBV9, the J call TRBJ2-7; the D is unclear. Germline CDR1 is SGDLS and CDR2 is YYNGEE. V lost 1 base, J lost 6 bases, and 14 bases lay in between. The CDR3 runs to 14 residues. For the CDR3, the DNA is TGTGCCAGCAGCGTAAACCTTCTCCCAACCGAGCAGTACTTC. This codes for CASSVNLLPTEQYF.

This clonotype was seen ten or more times. V is TRBV3-1 and J is TRBJ2-1; weak D call: TRBD1 (5 bases). CDR1 LGHDT and CDR2 YNNKEL come from the germline V gene (reference sequence). The CDR3 has 12 residues. Trimming left V 0 bases short and J 8 bases short, with 5 bases between. The CDR3 region is CASSQEGDEQFF. In nucleotides, the CDR3 is TGTGCCAGCAGCCAAGAAGGGGATGAGCAGTTCTTC.

There are many counts of this clonotype. The rearrangement links TRBV7-2 to TRBJ2-1; 8 positions agree with TRBD1. This CDR3 region has 14 residues. After removal of 6 bases from V and 10 bases from J, the junction contained 11 bases not matched to a gene. Germline V gene sequence: CDR1 SGHTA, CDR2 FQGNSA. CDR3 sequence reads: CASRPGTGHREQFF. CDR3 coding DNA: TGTGCCAGCAGACCCGGGACAGGCCACAGAGAGCAGTTCTTC. The entire variable domain, with the rest obtained from reference TRBV7-2 and TRBJ2-1, is as follows: GAGVSQSPSNKVTEKGKDVELRCDPISGHTALYWYRQSLGQGLEFLIYFQGNSAPDKSGLPSDRFSAERTGGSVSTLTIQRTQQEDSAVYLCASRPGTGHREQFFGPGTRLTVL.

This clonotype is deemed medium-sized. This chain uses TRBV3-1 with TRBJ2-7; D gene unclear. This CDR3 has 13 amino acids. CDR1 and CDR2 (germline): LGHDT, YNNKEL (reference sequence). Trimming took 3 bases from V and 0 from J, leaving 6 bases between them. The DNA for the CDR3 is TGTGCCAGCAGCCAGCTGGGCTCCTACGAGCAGTACTTC. Translation: CASSQLGSYEQYF.